The rows below give T cell receptor beta chains drawn from one sample of a study of T-cell reconstitution after alpha-beta-depleted transplantation in children. From the PCR reads, TCRdb called clonotypes with MiXCR, one entry per CDR3 protein. The sample contains hundreds of thousands of distinct CDR3 sequences, 6.5% to 9% of which appear only once. The sequenced sample was peripheral blood, obtained 360 days after TCRalphabeta/CD19-depleted stem cell transplant. The receptor set was obtained from a female patient between 2 and 15 years old who had a stem cell transplant for Fanconi anemia, so the T cells may come from the graft donor. CDR3s include the opening cysteine and the closing phenylalanine or tryptophan. A D gene is named only where the DNA matches it firmly. Clone size is shown for a subset of rows, as once, few, many or a class of expanded clone.

TRBJ2-1	many	TRBD1	TRBV12-3/TRBV12-4	TGTGCCAGCAGCTTGGGACAGGGACCCTACAATGAGCAGTTCTTC	CASSLGQGPYNEQFF
TRBJ1-1	many	TRBD1	TRBV28	TGTGCCAGCAGTCCGACAGGGCGGAACACTGAAGCTTTCTTT	CASSPTGRNTEAFF
TRBJ2-5	many	NA	TRBV7-2	TGTGCCAGCAGTCTTTACCGGGACTCTCTACAAGAGACCCAGTACTTC	CASSLYRDSLQETQYF
TRBJ2-3	many	TRBD1	TRBV10-3	TGTGCCATCAGTGAGTCGAGGGGACAGGGACCGAATACGCAGTATTTT	CAISESRGQGPNTQYF
TRBJ1-1	many	NA	TRBV6-1	TGTGCCAGCAGTACCCCGGGAGGCACTGAAGCTTTCTTT	CASSTPGGTEAFF
TRBJ2-1	many	TRBD1	TRBV12-3/TRBV12-4	TGTGCCAGCAGTCCCGGGACAGGGGGCAGTGAGCAGTTCTTC	CASSPGTGGSEQFF
TRBJ2-7	few	TRBD2	TRBV15	TGTGCCACCAGCCTGAGGGGACTAGCGGGGGCCCCCTACGAGCAGTACTTC	CATSLRGLAGAPYEQYF
TRBJ1-4	few	NA	TRBV5-1	TGCGCCAGCAGCCCATATCCAACTAATGAAAAACTGTTTTTT	CASSPYPTNEKLFF
TRBJ1-2	NA	NA	TRBV4-2	TGTGCCAGCAGCCACACTAGGACAAAATCTAATGGCTACACCTTC	CASSHTRTKSNGYTF
TRBJ1-2	NA	NA	TRBV16	TGTGCCAGCAGCCTAGACTTTAACTATGGCTACACCTTC	CASSLDFNYGYTF
TRBJ1-1	many	TRBD1	TRBV12-3/TRBV12-4	TGTGCCAGCAGAAGGACAGGGATTACTGAAGCTTTCTTT	CASRRTGITEAFF
TRBJ1-1	many	NA	TRBV20-1	TGCAGTGCTGGGATCTCGGGCGAAGCTTTCTTT	CSAGISGEAFF
TRBJ2-1	few	TRBD2	TRBV24-1	TGTGCCACCAGTGATTTGCTGAGCGGGGGTTTAAATGAGCAGTTCTTC	CATSDLLSGGLNEQFF
TRBJ2-7	few	NA	TRBV9	TGTGCCAGCAGCATGGACCCCAGGGACGAGCAGTACTTC	CASSMDPRDEQYF
TRBJ1-2	NA	NA	TRBV12-3/TRBV12-4	TGTGCCAGCACCACCCGGTCAAAGGTGCCTAACTATGGCTACACCTTC	CASTTRSKVPNYGYTF
TRBJ2-3	many	NA	TRBV7-9	TGTGCCAGCAGCTTTTACGGGGGACCAGATACGCAGTATTTT	CASSFYGGPDTQYF
TRBJ2-3	many	TRBD2	TRBV12-3/TRBV12-4	TGTGCCAGCAGTACTAGCGGGGGGGTGACAGATACGCAGTATTTT	CASSTSGGVTDTQYF
TRBJ2-7	NA	NA	TRBV7-8	TGTGCCAGCAGCTCAACAGGGCCAGCCTACGAGCAGTACTTC	CASSSTGPAYEQYF
TRBJ1-4	NA	TRBD1	TRBV28	TGTGCCAGCAGCCTGGGACAGGATGAAAAACTGTTTTTT	CASSLGQDEKLFF
TRBJ1-6	many	TRBD1	TRBV10-3	TGTGCCATCAAGGGGACAGGGGACAATTCACCCCTCCACTTT	CAIKGTGDNSPLHF
TRBJ2-7	many	TRBD1	TRBV25-1	TGTGCCAGCAGTCGACAGGGCCCAGGGGATTACGAGCAGTACTTC	CASSRQGPGDYEQYF